These T cell receptor beta chains were read from a single sample in a study of T cell repertoires in cytomegalovirus infection. Antigen specificity for these receptors is unknown. TCRdb passed the reads through MiXCR, listing each CDR3 protein once. The table has about 500,000 distinct CDR3 sequences, 33% seen once. The specimen was cultured PBMCs, collected from culture after CMV antigen stimulation. Receptors originate from a human donor in good health (CMV status not recorded). Some clones in this sample may be carry-over from other donors' samples. CDR3s include the opening cysteine and the closing phenylalanine or tryptophan. The D gene is left open where the match is weak. Clone size appears in some rows only: once, few, many, or a class for an expanded clone.

V: TRBV12-3/TRBV12-4; D: TRBD1; size: .; J: TRBJ2-7; DNA: TGTGCCAGCAGCCAGACAGGGGGCGTCTCCTACGAGCAGTACTTC; CDR3: CASSQTGGVSYEQYF
V: TRBV4-2; D: .; size: .; J: TRBJ1-2; DNA: TGTGCCAGCAGCCAGGATTCTACAGGGAGGAACTATGGCTACACCTTC; CDR3: CASSQDSTGRNYGYTF
V: TRBV7-2; D: .; size: many; J: TRBJ2-7; DNA: TGTGCCAGCAGCTCCCCTCCCGGGCGGCTACTCTCCTACGAGCAGTACTTC; CDR3: CASSSPPGRLLSYEQYF
V: TRBV7-3; D: .; size: many; J: TRBJ2-2; DNA: TGTGCCAGCAGCTTAACTGCTATCACCGGGGAGCTGTTTTTT; CDR3: CASSLTAITGELFF
V: TRBV6-1; D: TRBD2; size: few; J: TRBJ2-5; DNA: TGTGCCAGCAGTCGGACTAGCCCCCGGTATGAGGAGACCCAGTACTTC; CDR3: CASSRTSPRYEETQYF
V: TRBV11-3; D: .; size: .; J: TRBJ1-1; DNA: TGTGCCAGCAGCCCCGGGTGGGGGGGCAATAGCACTGAAGCTTTCTTT; CDR3: CASSPGWGGNSTEAFF
V: TRBV7-2; D: .; size: many; J: TRBJ2-3; DNA: TGTGCCAGCAGAGGGACAGATACGCAGTATTTT; CDR3: CASRGTDTQYF
V: TRBV7-2; D: .; size: many; J: TRBJ2-7; DNA: TGTGCCAGCAGCTTAGCCCAGGGCTACGAGCAGTACTTC; CDR3: CASSLAQGYEQYF
V: TRBV28; D: .; size: .; J: TRBJ2-2; DNA: TGTGCCAGCAGCCTCTACAGCACCGGGGAGCTGTTTTTT; CDR3: CASSLYSTGELFF
V: TRBV6-1; D: TRBD1; size: .; J: TRBJ2-3; DNA: TGTGCCAGCAGTGATTGGGGACAGGGAAGCCGACTCAGGGGTAGTACGCAGTATTTT; CDR3: CASSDWGQGSRLRGSTQYF
V: TRBV6-1; D: TRBD2; size: few; J: TRBJ2-1; DNA: TGTGCCAGCAGCGTTGGGGAGGGAATCTATGAGCAGTTCTTC; CDR3: CASSVGEGIYEQFF
V: TRBV7-3; D: .; size: few; J: TRBJ2-3; DNA: TGTGCCAGCAGCCCCCAGGGGGGCCCACTGGACACGCAGTATTTT; CDR3: CASSPQGGPLDTQYF
V: TRBV7-2; D: TRBD1; size: few; J: TRBJ2-2; DNA: TGTGCCAGCAGCGTAAGACAGGGTATGAACACCGGGGAGCTGTTTTTT; CDR3: CASSVRQGMNTGELFF